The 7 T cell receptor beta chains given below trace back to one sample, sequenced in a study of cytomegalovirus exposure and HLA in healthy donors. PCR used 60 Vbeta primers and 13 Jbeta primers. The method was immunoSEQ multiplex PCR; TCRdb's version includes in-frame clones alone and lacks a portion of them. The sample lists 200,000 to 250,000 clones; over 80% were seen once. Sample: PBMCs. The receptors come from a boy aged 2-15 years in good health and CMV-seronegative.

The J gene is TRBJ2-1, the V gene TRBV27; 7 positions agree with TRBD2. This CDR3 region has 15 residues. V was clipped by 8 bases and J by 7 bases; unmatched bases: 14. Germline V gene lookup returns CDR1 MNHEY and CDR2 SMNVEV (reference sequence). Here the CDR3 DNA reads TGTGCCAGCTCACTCTCCCGCGGGAGTGAGAATGAGCAGTTCTTC. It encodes CASSLSRGSENEQFF.

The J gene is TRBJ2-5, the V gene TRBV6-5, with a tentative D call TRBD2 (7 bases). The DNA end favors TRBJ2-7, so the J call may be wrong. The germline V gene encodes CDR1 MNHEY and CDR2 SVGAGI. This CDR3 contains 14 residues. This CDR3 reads CASSPSRGAHEQYF. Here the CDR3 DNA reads TGTGCCAGCAGCCCCAGTCGGGGGGCGCACGAGCAGTACTTC.

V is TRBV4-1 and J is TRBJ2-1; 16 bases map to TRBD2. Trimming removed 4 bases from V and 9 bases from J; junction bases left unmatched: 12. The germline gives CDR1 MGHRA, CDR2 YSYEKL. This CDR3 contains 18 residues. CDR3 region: CASSRNVGTSGGVGEQFF. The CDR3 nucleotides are TGCGCCAGCAGCCGCAATGTAGGGACTAGCGGGGGGGTAGGTGAGCAGTTCTTC.

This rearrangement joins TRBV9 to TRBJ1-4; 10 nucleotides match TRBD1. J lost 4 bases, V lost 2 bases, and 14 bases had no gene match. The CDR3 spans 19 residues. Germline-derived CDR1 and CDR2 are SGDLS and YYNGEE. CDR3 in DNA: TGTGCCAGCAGCGTCCGGGACAGGGGTCTAGGGGAGGGTAATGAAAAACTGTTTTTT. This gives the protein CASSVRDRGLGEGNEKLFF.

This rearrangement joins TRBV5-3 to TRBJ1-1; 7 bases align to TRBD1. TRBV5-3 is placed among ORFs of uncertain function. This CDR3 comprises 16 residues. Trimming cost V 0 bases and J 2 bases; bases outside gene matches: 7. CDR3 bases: TGTGCCAGAAGCTTGGAGAGGGACAGCTGCAACACTGAAGCTTTCTTT. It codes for CARSLERDSCNTEAFF.

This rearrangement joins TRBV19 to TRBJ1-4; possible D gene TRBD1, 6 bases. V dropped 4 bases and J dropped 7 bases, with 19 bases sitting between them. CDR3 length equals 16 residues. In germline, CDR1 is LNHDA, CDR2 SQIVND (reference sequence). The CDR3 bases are TGTGCCAGTAGTACCCTGATAGGCAGGGGAGTTGAAAAACTGTTTTTT. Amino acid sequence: CASSTLIGRGVEKLFF. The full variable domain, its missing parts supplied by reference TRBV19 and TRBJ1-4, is DGGITQSPKYLFRKEGQNVTLSCEQNLNHDAMYWYRQDPGQGLRLIYYSQIVNDFQKGDIAEGYSVSREKKESFPLTVTSAQKNPTAFYLCASSTLIGRGVEKLFFGSGTQLSVL.

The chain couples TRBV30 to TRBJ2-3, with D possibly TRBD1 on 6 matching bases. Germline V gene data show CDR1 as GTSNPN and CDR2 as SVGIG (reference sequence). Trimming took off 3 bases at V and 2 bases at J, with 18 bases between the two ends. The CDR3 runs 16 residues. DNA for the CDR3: TGTGCCTGGAGCGGGGACACCGGGGCTTCCACAGATACGCAGTATTTT. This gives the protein CAWSGDTGASTDTQYF.